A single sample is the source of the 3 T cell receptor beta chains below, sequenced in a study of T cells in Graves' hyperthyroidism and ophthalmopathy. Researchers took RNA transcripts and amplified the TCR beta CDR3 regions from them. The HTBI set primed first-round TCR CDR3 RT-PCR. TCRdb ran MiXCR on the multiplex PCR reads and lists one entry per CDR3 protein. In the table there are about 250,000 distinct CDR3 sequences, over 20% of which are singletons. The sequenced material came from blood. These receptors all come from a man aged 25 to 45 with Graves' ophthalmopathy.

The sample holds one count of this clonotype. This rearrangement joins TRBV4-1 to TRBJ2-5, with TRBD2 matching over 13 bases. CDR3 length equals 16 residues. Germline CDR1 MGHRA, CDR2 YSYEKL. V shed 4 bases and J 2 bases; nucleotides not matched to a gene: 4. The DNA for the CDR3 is TGCGCCAGCAGCCGGGGGACTAGCGGGACACAAGAGACCCAGTACTTC. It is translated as CASSRGTSGTQETQYF.

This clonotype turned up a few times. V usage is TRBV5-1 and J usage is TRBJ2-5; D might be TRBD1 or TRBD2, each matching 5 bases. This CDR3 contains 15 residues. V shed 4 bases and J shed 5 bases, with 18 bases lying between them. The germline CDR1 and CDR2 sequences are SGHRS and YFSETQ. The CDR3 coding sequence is TGCGCCAGCAGCATTGGGACGGGATCTTTGGAGACCCAGTACTTC. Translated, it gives CASSIGTGSLETQYF.

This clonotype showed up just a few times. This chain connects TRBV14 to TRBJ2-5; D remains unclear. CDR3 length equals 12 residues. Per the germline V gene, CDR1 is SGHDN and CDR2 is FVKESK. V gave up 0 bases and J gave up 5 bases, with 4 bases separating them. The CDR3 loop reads CASSQEAETQYF. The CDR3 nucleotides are TGTGCCAGCAGCCAAGAGGCGGAGACCCAGTACTTC. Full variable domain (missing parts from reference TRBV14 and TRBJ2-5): EAGVTQFPSHSVIEKGQTVTLRCDPISGHDNLYWYRRVMGKEIKFLLHFVKESKQDESGMPNNRFLAERTGGTYSTLKVQPAELEDSGVYFCASSQEAETQYFGPGTRLLVL.